These T cell receptor beta chains were read from a single sample in a study of T cell responses to AZD1222 COVID-19 vaccine. Clones were read by immunoSEQ multiplex PCR, and TCRdb kept only the in-frame ones, dropping some. The repertoire consists of tens of thousands of clones, with 89% occurring once and the leading ten covering about 28%. The sequencing here drew on peripheral blood, taken 28 days after the second AZD1222 dose. Receptors were obtained from an adult who received the AZD1222 COVID-19 vaccine. CDR3s include the opening cysteine and the closing phenylalanine or tryptophan. The order of the fields is J gene, V gene, D gene, clone size, CDR3 DNA, CDR3 protein. A D gene is named only where the DNA matches it firmly. Only some rows state a clone size, as once, few, many or a class for expanded clones.

TRBJ2-1,TRBV11-3,TRBD2,-,TGTGCCAGCAGCCCACGGACTAGCGGGAGGGCCCATGAGCAGTTCTTC,CASSPRTSGRAHEQFF
TRBJ2-4,TRBV5-1,-,-,TGCGCCAGTTCCAATGGGGGGAAAAACATTCAGTACTTC,CASSNGGKNIQYF
TRBJ2-2,TRBV7-8,-,-,TGTGCCAGCTCAGGAGGTGGAGGAACCGGGGAGCTGTTTTTT,CASSGGGGTGELFF
TRBJ1-1,TRBV25-1,-,-,TGTGCCAGCAGTGATACCTCCAGGGACCCCACCGCTGAAGCTTTCTTT,CASSDTSRDPTAEAFF
TRBJ1-5,TRBV5-1,-,-,TGCGCCAGCAGCTTGGGACCGGTGGGAGGTAGCAATCAGCCCCAGCATTTT,CASSLGPVGGSNQPQHF
TRBJ2-7,TRBV15,TRBD1,-,TGTGCCACCAGCAGAAGCTATGGACAGGGGGCCTACTACGAGCAGTACTTC,CATSRSYGQGAYYEQYF
TRBJ1-2,TRBV4-1,TRBD1,-,TGCGCCAGCAGCCAACTGGGACAGGGGAATGGCTACACCTTC,CASSQLGQGNGYTF
TRBJ1-6,TRBV5-5,-,once,TGTGCCAGCGGGGGCTCCTATAATTCACCCCTCCACTTT,CASGGSYNSPLHF
TRBJ2-7,TRBV21-1,-,-,TGTGCCAGCAGCAAAAGGGGGCCCCGCGGACCCTACGAGCAGTACTTC,CASSKRGPRGPYEQYF
TRBJ1-2,TRBV6-6,-,-,TGTGCCAGCAGTACTACAGGAGCGACCGGTGGCTACACCTTC,CASSTTGATGGYTF
TRBJ2-1,TRBV18,-,-,TGTGCCAGCTCACCTTCGTATGTGGACAATGAGCAGTTCTTC,CASSPSYVDNEQFF
TRBJ2-7,TRBV13,-,-,TGTGCCAGCAGCTTAATATCGCACGTATCCCACGAGCAGTACTTC,CASSLISHVSHEQYF
TRBJ1-2,TRBV2,-,-,TGTGCCAGCATTCTAGACAGCGGTATTTCTGGCTACACCTTC,CASILDSGISGYTF
TRBJ2-1,TRBV19,TRBD2,-,TGTGCCAGTAGGGGCGGGAGTTCCAATGAGCAGTTCTTC,CASRGGSSNEQFF
TRBJ1-2,TRBV7-9,-,once,TGTGCCAGCAGCCCGCTTACGGACAGAAACTATGGCTACACCTTC,CASSPLTDRNYGYTF
TRBJ2-3,TRBV2,-,-,TGTGCCAGCAGCCGTGTCCCAGATACGCAGTATTTT,CASSRVPDTQYF
TRBJ2-7,TRBV11-3,TRBD2,-,TGTGCCAGCAGCTTAGATCCCCCTAGAAGCGGGAGTCGCTACGAGCAGTACTTC,CASSLDPPRSGSRYEQYF
TRBJ2-7,TRBV9,-,-,TGTGCCAGCAGCGTATCAGACGTGCACGAGCAGTACTTC,CASSVSDVHEQYF
TRBJ1-2,TRBV3-1/TRBV3-2,-,-,TGTGCCAGCACGAACGGTGCGATCTCGTATGGCTACACCTTC,CASTNGAISYGYTF
TRBJ2-5,TRBV5-5,-,-,TGTGCCAGCAGCACCTTGCCCGAGGAGACCCAGTACTTC,CASSTLPEETQYF
TRBJ2-2,TRBV19,-,-,TGTGCCAGTAGTAGACGTGGAGGCGCCGGGGAGCTGTTTTTT,CASSRRGGAGELFF
TRBJ2-1,TRBV10-1,-,-,TGCGCCAGCAGCCAGGGAGTAACCTACAATGAGCAGTTCTTC,CASSQGVTYNEQFF
TRBJ2-3,TRBV28,TRBD2,-,TGTGCCAGCAGTCCGAGCGGGAGGGCCCGAGATACGCAGTATTTT,CASSPSGRARDTQYF
TRBJ1-5,TRBV5-4,-,once,TGTGCCAGCAGCTTGGGACCAAATCAGCCCCAGCATTTT,CASSLGPNQPQHF
TRBJ2-1,TRBV7-7,TRBD2,-,TGTGCCAGCAGCCCCGGAACTAGCGATTACAATGAGCAGTTCTTC,CASSPGTSDYNEQFF
TRBJ2-3,TRBV3-1/TRBV3-2,TRBD2,-,TGTGCCTCCGAGACTAGCGGGAACGCAGATACGCAGTATTTT,CASETSGNADTQYF
TRBJ1-4,TRBV5-6,-,-,TGTGCCAGCAGCTTGGGCCGCGGGGATGAAAAACTGTTTTTT,CASSLGRGDEKLFF
TRBJ1-6,TRBV30,TRBD1,-,TGTGCCTGGAGTTCTCAGGGACAGTCGAATTCACCCCTCCACTTT,CAWSSQGQSNSPLHF
TRBJ2-7,TRBV6-5,-,-,TGTGCCAGCGGTTACTCAGCCTACGAGCAGTACTTC,CASGYSAYEQYF
TRBJ2-2,TRBV30,TRBD2,-,TGTGCCACACGAGAGCGGGGAAACACCGGGGAGCTGTTTTTT,CATRERGNTGELFF
TRBJ1-5,TRBV12-5,-,-,TGTGCTAGTGGTCCTGCCGCAGGGGCGAAACAGCCCCAGCATTTT,CASGPAAGAKQPQHF
TRBJ2-7,TRBV19,-,-,TGTGCCAGTAGCCCTACTACGGGGGCGGGCGAGCAGTACTTC,CASSPTTGAGEQYF
TRBJ1-5,TRBV18,-,-,TGTGCCAGCTCACCACAGGATGGTAATCAGCCCCAGCATTTT,CASSPQDGNQPQHF
TRBJ1-3,TRBV7-9,-,-,TGTGCCAGCAGCTTAACAACAGGCGGGGGAAACACCATATATTTT,CASSLTTGGGNTIYF
TRBJ2-7,TRBV21-1,-,-,TGTGCCAGCAGCGCAAGCCCACAGGGATGCTCCTACGAGCAGTACTTC,CASSASPQGCSYEQYF
TRBJ1-1,TRBV18,TRBD1,few,TGTGCCAGCTCACAGGGACAGGGATTGGGCATGAACACTGAAGCTTTCTTT,CASSQGQGLGMNTEAFF
TRBJ1-6,TRBV5-1,-,-,TGCGCCAGCAGCCTAACCATGACAGACAGAAATTCACCCCTCCACTTT,CASSLTMTDRNSPLHF
TRBJ2-1,TRBV29-1,TRBD2,-,TGCAGCGTTGAATTAGGACTAGCGGGTGGTTGGGAGCAGTTCTTC,CSVELGLAGGWEQFF
TRBJ1-1,TRBV6-6,TRBD1,-,TGTGCCAGCAGGGCCACAGGGGCCACTGAAGCTTTCTTT,CASRATGATEAFF
TRBJ2-3,TRBV28,TRBD2,-,TGTGCCAGCAGTTCCCCTAGACTAGCGGTCGGGAGTGCTAGCACAGATACGCAGTATTTT,CASSSPRLAVGSASTDTQYF
TRBJ2-1,TRBV28,TRBD2,-,TGTGCCAGCAGCCTAAGGAGCGGGAGTCCCTACAATGAGCAGTTCTTC,CASSLRSGSPYNEQFF
TRBJ1-5,TRBV28,-,-,TGTGCCAGCAGTAACGGGAATGGTAATCAGCCCCAGCATTTT,CASSNGNGNQPQHF
TRBJ2-1,TRBV3-1/TRBV3-2,TRBD2,once,TGTGCCAGCAGCCAAGGCTCGGGAACTAGCGACTACAATGAGCAGTTCTTC,CASSQGSGTSDYNEQFF
TRBJ1-1,TRBV6-5,-,-,TGTGCCAGCACCCAAGGATGGGGCAACACTGAAGCTTTCTTT,CASTQGWGNTEAFF
TRBJ2-1,TRBV7-3,-,-,TGTGCCAGCAGCTTCGGCGACGCGGATGAGCAGTTCTTC,CASSFGDADEQFF
TRBJ2-7,TRBV29-1,TRBD2,-,TGCAGCGTTGAAGACCGACTAGCGGGAGGGCCTAAGGAGCAGTACTTC,CSVEDRLAGGPKEQYF
TRBJ2-7,TRBV29-1,-,-,TGCAGCGTTGCTTCACGGAATCCCTACGAGCAGTACTTC,CSVASRNPYEQYF
TRBJ2-1,TRBV9,TRBD2,once,TGTGCCAGCAGCGTACAATGGACTAGCGGGACTAATAACAATGAGCAGTTCTTC,CASSVQWTSGTNNNEQFF
TRBJ2-7,TRBV28,TRBD2,-,TGTGCCAGCAGTTTTAAGGCGGTTGGGGGCTCGGGACTAGCGGGAGGGCCCTTCCAGCAGTACTTC,CASSFKAVGGSGLAGGPFQQYF
TRBJ2-3,TRBV5-1,-,-,TGCGCCAGCAGCGAACGGCCTCCCTCCACAGATACGCAGTATTTT,CASSERPPSTDTQYF
TRBJ2-7,TRBV7-9,TRBD2,-,TGTGCCAGCAGCTTAGGGACTAGCGGGAGGTATGAGCAGTACTTC,CASSLGTSGRYEQYF
TRBJ1-1,TRBV29-1,-,-,TGCAGCGTTGCTCTTGGCGGGGACACTGAAGCTTTCTTT,CSVALGGDTEAFF